This paragraph reports one T cell receptor (beta chain). Its antigen is currently unknown. All CD3G-deficient patients showed autoimmunity, more severe in two. At testing, patients were 2 to 39 years old, with reduced naive and increased memory T-cell proportions. Sorting split CD4+ cells into CD25-high CD127-low Tregs and CD25-low CD127-high conventional T cells. The sample belongs to a study of regulatory T cells. General study findings and limits: In CD3G-deficient patients, conventional CD4+ T cells were enriched for hydrophobic CDR3 residues at positions 6 and 7. Regulatory T cells showed the strongest V-J pair restriction and V/J gene skewing among patient repertoires.

The primer mix had 52 TRBV and 13 TRBJ primers. Generated by immunoSEQ multiplex PCR, the TCRdb table keeps only in-frame clones and is missing some. Of some 20,000 clones in the sample, 88% were seen once. Germline CDR1 reads SGHRS; CDR2 reads YFSETQ. V lost 3 bases and J lost 9, with 19 bases in between. This CDR3 is built from 15 residues. This chain uses TRBV5-1 with TRBJ2-1; possible D gene TRBD2, 5 bases. The sequenced sample was conventional CD4+ T cells sorted from blood. The receptor was derived from a child under 18 with CD3G deficiency. This CDR3 is CASSSLGGLESEQFF. The DNA of the CDR3 is TGCGCCAGCAGCTCGCTAGGAGGCCTGGAGAGTGAGCAGTTCTTC. Complete variable domain (other parts from reference TRBV5-1 and TRBJ2-1): KAGVTQTPRYLIKTRGQQVTLSCSPISGHRSVSWYQQTPGQGLQFLFEYFSETQRNKGNFPGRFSGRQFSNSRSEMNVSTLELGDSALYLCASSSLGGLESEQFFGPGTRLTVL.